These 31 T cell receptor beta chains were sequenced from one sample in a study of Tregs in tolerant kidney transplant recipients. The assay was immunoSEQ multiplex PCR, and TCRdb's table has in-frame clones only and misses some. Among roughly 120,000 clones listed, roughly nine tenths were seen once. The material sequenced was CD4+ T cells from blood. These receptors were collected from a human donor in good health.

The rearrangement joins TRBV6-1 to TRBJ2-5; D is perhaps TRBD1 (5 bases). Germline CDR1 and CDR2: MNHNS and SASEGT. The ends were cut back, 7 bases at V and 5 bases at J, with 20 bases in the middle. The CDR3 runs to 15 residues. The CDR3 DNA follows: TGTGCCAGCACCAAAATAGGGGTAATGAGGGAGACCCAGTACTTC. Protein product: CASTKIGVMRETQYF.

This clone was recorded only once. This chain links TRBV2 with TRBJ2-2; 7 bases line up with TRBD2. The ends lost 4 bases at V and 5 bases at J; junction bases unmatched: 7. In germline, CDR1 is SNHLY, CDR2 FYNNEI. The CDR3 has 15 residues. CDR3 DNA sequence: TGTGCCAGCAGTGGCGCTAGCGGTATGACCGGGGAGCTGTTTTTT. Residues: CASSGASGMTGELFF.

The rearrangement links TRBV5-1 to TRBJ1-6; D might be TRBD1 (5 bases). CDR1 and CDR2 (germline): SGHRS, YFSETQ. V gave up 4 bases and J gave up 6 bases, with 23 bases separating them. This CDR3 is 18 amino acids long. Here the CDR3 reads CASSPFMGGTQANSPLHF. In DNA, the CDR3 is TGCGCCAGCAGCCCCTTTATGGGGGGAACACAGGCTAATTCACCCCTCCACTTT.

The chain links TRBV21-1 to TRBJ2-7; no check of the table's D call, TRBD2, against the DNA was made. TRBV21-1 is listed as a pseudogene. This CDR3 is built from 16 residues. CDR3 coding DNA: TGTGCCAGCAGCAAAGCGGGGGGATCATTTACCTACGAGCAGTACTTC. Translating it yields CASSKAGGSFTYEQYF.

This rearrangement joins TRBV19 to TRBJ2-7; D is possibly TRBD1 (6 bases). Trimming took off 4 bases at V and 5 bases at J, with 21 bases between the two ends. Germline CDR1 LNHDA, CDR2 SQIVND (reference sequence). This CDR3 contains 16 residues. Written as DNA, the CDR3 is TGTGCCAGTAGTACCTTGGGGGCGAAGGGGGTAAACGAGCAGTACTTC. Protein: CASSTLGAKGVNEQYF.

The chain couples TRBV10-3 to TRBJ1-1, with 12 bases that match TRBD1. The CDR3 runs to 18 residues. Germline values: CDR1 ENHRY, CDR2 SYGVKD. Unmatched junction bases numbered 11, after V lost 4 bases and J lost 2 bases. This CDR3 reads CAISASFGTGGTNTEAFF. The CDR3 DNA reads TGTGCCATCAGTGCCTCGTTCGGGACAGGGGGCACAAACACTGAAGCTTTCTTT.

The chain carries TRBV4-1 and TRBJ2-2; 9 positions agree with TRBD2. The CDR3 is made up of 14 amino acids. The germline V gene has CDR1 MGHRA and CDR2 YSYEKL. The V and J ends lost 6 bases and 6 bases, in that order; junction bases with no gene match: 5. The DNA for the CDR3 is TGCGCCAGCAGGCGGGAGGGCGGCGCCGGGGAGCTGTTTTTT. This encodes CASRREGGAGELFF.

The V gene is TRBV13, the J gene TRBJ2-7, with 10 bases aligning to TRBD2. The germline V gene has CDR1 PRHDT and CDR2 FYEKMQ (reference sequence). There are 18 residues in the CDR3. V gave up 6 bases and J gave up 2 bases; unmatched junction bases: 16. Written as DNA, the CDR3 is TGTGCCAGCAGTTCACACCCGCCCGGACTAGCGGTGACCTACGAGCAGTACTTC. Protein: CASSSHPPGLAVTYEQYF.

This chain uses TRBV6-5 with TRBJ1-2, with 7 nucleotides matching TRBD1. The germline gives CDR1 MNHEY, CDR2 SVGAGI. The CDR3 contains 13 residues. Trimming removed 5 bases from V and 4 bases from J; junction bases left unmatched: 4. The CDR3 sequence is CASSGQDFYGYTF. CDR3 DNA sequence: TGTGCCAGCAGTGGACAGGACTTCTATGGCTACACCTTC.

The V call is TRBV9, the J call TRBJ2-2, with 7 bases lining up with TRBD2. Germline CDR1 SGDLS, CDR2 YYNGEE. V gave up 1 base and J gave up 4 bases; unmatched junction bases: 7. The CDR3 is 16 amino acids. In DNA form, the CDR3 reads TGTGCCAGCAGCGTATTTGCGGGAGTTGGCACCGGGGAGCTGTTTTTT. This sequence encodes CASSVFAGVGTGELFF. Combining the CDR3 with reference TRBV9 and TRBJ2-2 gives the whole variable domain DSGVTQTPKHLITATGQRVTLRCSPRSGDLSVYWYQQSLDQGLQFLIQYYNGEERAKGNILERFSAQQFPDLHSELNLSSLELGDSALYFCASSVFAGVGTGELFFGEGSRLTVL.

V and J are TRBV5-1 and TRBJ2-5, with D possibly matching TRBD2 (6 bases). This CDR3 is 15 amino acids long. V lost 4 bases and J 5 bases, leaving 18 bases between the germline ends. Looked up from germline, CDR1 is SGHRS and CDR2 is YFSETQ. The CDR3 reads CASSAAGSVRETQYF. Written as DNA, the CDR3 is TGCGCCAGCAGCGCGGCGGGGTCAGTCCGGGAGACCCAGTACTTC.

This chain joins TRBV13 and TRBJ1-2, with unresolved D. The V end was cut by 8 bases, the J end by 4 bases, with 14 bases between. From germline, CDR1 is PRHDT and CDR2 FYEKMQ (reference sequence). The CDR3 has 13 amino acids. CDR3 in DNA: TGTGCCAGCGCTCGGCCAGGACCCTATGGCTACACCTTC. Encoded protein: CASARPGPYGYTF.

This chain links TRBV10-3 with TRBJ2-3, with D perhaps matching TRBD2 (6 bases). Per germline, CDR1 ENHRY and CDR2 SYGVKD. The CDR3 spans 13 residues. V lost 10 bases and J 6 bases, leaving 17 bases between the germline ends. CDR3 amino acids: CATAGTPVDTQYF. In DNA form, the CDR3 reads TGTGCCACGGCCGGGACTCCCGTCGATACGCAGTATTTT.

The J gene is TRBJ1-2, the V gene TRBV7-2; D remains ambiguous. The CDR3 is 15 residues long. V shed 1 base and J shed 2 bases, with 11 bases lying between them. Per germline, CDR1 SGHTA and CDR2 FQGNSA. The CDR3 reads CASSLGVERNYGYTF. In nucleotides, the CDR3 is TGTGCCAGCAGCTTAGGGGTCGAGCGGAACTATGGCTACACCTTC.

The CDR3 region has the DNA TGTGCCAGCAGACTGAGCCTGAACACCGGGGAGCTGTTTTTT. This codes for CASRLSLNTGELFF. The J gene is TRBJ2-2, the V gene TRBV6-5; D gene unclear. Germline-derived CDR1 and CDR2 are MNHEY and SVGAGI. V gave up 6 bases and J gave up 1 base, with 9 bases separating them. The CDR3 sequence is 14 residues long.

Here the CDR3 reads CASRRTGLSYEQYF. CDR3 DNA: TGTGCCAGCCGACGGACAGGCCTCTCCTACGAGCAGTACTTC. V is TRBV27 and J is TRBJ2-7; 7 bases are a match to TRBD1. V trimming: 8 bases; J trimming: 0 bases; junction bases outside the gene matches: 7. Germline V gene data show CDR1 as MNHEY and CDR2 as SMNVEV (reference sequence). The CDR3 length is 14 residues.

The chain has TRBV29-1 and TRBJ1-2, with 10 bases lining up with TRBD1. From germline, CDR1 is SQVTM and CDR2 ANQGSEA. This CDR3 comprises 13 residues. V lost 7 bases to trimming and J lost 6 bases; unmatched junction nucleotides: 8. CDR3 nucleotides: TGCAGCGCTGCCGACAGGGGGCACGATGGCTACACCTTC. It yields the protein CSAADRGHDGYTF.

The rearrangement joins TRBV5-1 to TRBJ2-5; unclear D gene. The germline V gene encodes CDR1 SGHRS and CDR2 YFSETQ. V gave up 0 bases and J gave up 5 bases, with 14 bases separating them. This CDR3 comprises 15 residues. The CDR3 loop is CASSLDGGRWETQYF. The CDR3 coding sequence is TGCGCCAGCAGCTTGGACGGCGGTCGGTGGGAGACCCAGTACTTC.

CDR3 DNA sequence: TGTGCCTGGAAAGTGGGGATCGGAGGCTACACCTTC. Translating it yields CAWKVGIGGYTF. The chain links TRBV30 to TRBJ1-2; D not certain. CDR1 is GTSNPN, CDR2 SVGIG, per germline (reference sequence). CDR3 length: 12 amino acids. V lost 4 bases, J lost 8 bases, and 14 bases lay in between.

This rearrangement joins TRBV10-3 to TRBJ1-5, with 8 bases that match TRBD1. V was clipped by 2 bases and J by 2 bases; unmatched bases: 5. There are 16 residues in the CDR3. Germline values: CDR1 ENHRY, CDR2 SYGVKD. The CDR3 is CAISEGGGQGNQPQHF. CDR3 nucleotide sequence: TGTGCCATCAGTGAGGGTGGGGGACAGGGCAATCAGCCCCAGCATTTT.

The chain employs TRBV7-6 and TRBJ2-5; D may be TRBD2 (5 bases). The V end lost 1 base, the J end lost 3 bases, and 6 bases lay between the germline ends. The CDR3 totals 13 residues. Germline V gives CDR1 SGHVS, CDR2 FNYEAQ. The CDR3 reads CASSLGLKETQYF. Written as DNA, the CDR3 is TGTGCCAGCAGCTTAGGACTAAAAGAGACCCAGTACTTC.

The CDR3 coding sequence is TGTGCCAGCAGTTTCCGGGGCCAATCCTACGAGCAGTACTTC. Amino acid sequence: CASSFRGQSYEQYF. The chain is built from TRBV6-5 and TRBJ2-7; D tentatively fits TRBD1 or TRBD2 (5 bases each). From germline, CDR1 is MNHEY and CDR2 SVGAGI. There are 14 residues in the CDR3. Trimming took 4 bases from V and 1 from J, leaving 11 bases between them.

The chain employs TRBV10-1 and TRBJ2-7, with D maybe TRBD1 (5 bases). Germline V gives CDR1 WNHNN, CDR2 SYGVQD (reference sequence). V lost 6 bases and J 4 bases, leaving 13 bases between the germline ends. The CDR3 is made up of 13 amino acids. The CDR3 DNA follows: TGCGCCAGCAGGCAGGGAAAGGATTACGAGCAGTACTTC. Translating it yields CASRQGKDYEQYF.

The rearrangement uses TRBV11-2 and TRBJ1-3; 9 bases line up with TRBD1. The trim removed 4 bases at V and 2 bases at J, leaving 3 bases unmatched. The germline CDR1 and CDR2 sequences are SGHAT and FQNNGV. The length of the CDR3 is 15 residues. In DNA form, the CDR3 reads TGTGCCAGCAGCTCCAACAGGGGGCCTGGAAACACCATATATTTT. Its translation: CASSSNRGPGNTIYF.

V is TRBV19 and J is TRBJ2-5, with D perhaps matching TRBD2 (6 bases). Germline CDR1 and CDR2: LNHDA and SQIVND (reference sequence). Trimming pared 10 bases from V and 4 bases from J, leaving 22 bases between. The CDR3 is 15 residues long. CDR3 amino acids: CATRRRELNLETQYF. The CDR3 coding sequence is TGTGCCACTCGACGGAGGGAGCTGAATTTAGAGACCCAGTACTTC.

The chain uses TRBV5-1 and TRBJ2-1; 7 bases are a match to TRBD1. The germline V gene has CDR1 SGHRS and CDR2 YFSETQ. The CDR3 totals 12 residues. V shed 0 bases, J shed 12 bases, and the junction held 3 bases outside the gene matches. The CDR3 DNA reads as TGCGCCAGCAGCTTGGAACAGGGGCGGCAGTTCTTC. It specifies CASSLEQGRQFF.

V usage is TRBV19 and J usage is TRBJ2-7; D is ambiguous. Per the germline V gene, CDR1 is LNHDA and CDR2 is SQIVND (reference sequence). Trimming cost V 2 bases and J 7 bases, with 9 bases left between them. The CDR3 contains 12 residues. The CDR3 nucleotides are TGTGCCAGTAGTATATGGGGTCGTGAGCAGTACTTC. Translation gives CASSIWGREQYF.

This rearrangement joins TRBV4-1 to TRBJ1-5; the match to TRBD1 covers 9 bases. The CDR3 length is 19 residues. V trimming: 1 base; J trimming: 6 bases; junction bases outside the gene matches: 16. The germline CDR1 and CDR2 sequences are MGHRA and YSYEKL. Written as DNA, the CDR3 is TGCGCCAGCAGCCAAGCAGACGTCACCTGGACAGGGGCCGTTCAGCCCCAGCATTTT. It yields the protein CASSQADVTWTGAVQPQHF.

CDR3 loop: CASSPLLAENTGELFF. For the CDR3, the DNA is TGTGCCAGCTCACCGCTACTAGCGGAGAACACCGGGGAGCTGTTTTTT. The gene calls are TRBV18 and TRBJ2-2; 8 bases agree with TRBD2. V gave up 3 bases and J gave up 1 base; unmatched junction bases: 4. Germline V gene sequence: CDR1 KGHSH, CDR2 LQKENI. The CDR3 is made up of 16 amino acids.

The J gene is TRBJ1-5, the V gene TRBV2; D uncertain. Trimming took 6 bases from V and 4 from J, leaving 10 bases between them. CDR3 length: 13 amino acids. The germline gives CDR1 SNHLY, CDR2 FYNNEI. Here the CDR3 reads CASSIQRNQPQHF. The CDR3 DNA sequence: TGTGCCAGCAGCATACAGAGGAATCAGCCCCAGCATTTT. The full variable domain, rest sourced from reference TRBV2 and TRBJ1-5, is EPEVTQTPSHQVTQMGQEVILRCVPISNHLYFYWYRQILGQKVEFLVSFYNNEISEKSEIFDDQFSVERPDGSNFTLKIRSTKLEDSAMYFCASSIQRNQPQHFGDGTRLSIL.

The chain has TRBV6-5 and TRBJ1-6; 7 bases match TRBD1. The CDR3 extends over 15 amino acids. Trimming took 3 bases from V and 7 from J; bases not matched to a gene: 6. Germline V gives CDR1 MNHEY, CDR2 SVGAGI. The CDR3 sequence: CASSYLDRANSPLHF. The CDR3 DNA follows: TGTGCCAGCAGTTATCTCGACAGGGCAAATTCACCCCTCCACTTT.